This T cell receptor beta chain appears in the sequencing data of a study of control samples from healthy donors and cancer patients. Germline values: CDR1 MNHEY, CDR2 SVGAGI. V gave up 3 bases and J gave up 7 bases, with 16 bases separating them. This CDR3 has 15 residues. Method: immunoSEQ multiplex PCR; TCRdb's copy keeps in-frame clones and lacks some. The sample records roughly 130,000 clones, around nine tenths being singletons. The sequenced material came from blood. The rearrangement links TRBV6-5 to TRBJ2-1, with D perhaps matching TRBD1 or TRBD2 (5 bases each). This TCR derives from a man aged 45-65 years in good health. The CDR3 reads CASSYRTGRLNEQFF. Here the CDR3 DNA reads TGTGCCAGCAGTTATAGGACGGGGCGTTTGAATGAGCAGTTCTTC.